Listed here is a single T cell receptor (beta chain). As processed by the authors: Quantification of nucleated cells was approximated via reference gene primer amplification. The protocol was immunoSEQ multiplex PCR, while the TCRdb copy is restricted to in-frame clones and leaves out a portion. The V and J calls and clone size were taken over from that table, and D and trimming were inferred from the DNA. This repertoire shows a few hundred thousand clones, approximately 85% found once; its top ten account for roughly 1.6%. Per the germline V gene, CDR1 is MDHEN and CDR2 is SYDVKM. The CDR3 sequence is 14 residues long. Trimming took 4 bases from V and 6 from J; bases not matched to a gene: 7. This record comes from a study of blood T cell repertoires in COVID-19. As for the study in general: Material from acute and convalescent COVID-19 was sourced from the United States, Italy and Spain. Sources were T cells, B-cell-depleted T cells, or PBMCs; the material itself was cDNA or gDNA.

What was sequenced was peripheral blood. This clonotype was sampled from a woman between 45 and 65 years old with acute or convalescent COVID-19. The chain has TRBV28 and TRBJ2-7; 9 bases fit TRBD2. The CDR3 loop is CASSWVSGSGEQYF. The CDR3 bases are TGTGCCAGCAGTTGGGTTAGCGGGAGTGGCGAGCAGTACTTC. Filled out from reference TRBV28 and TRBJ2-7, the complete variable domain reads DVKVTQSSRYLVKRTGEKVFLECVQDMDHENMFWYRQDPGLGLRLIYFSYDVKMKEKGDIPEGYSVSREKKERFSLILESASTNQTSMYLCASSWVSGSGEQYFGPGTRLTVT.